These 24 T cell receptor beta chains were sequenced from one sample in a study of human T cells and chemical hapten exposure. In TCRdb, the RACE reads were re-called with MiXCR into one record per CDR3 protein. The profile shows about 140,000 distinct CDR3 sequences, over 9.5% of them singletons. Sample time point: patch test 2, 6 weeks after DPC sensitization. Noted treatment: therapeutic diphenylcyclopropenone sensitization with weekly scalp DPC. This material consisted of whole blood, taken in connection with sensitization to the hapten diphenylcyclopropenone (DPC). The receptors originated from a woman aged 45-65 years with alopecia areata. Some clones in this sample may be carry-over from other donors' samples.

There are a few counts of this clonotype. The CDR3 DNA is TGTGCCAGCAGCACCCTCAGGGAATCCACTGAAGCTTTCTTT. Amino acid sequence: CASSTLRESTEAFF. The chain is built from TRBV7-9 and TRBJ1-1; weak D call: TRBD1 (5 bases). Per the germline V gene, CDR1 is SEHNR and CDR2 is FQNEAQ (reference sequence). This CDR3 has 14 amino acids. The V gene lost 5 bases and the J gene lost 4 bases, with 14 bases spanning the gap.

This clonotype was counted a few times. The chain is built from TRBV5-8 and TRBJ2-3; 12 bases match TRBD2. Per the germline V gene, CDR1 is SGHTS and CDR2 is YDEGEE. With 5 bases clipped from V and 4 bases from J, the junction kept 8 bases outside the gene matches. The CDR3 runs 16 residues. CDR3 DNA: TGTGCCAGCAGAATCGCTAGCGGGAGGGCCCCAGATACGCAGTATTTT. This translates into CASRIASGRAPDTQYF.

This clonotype was observed a handful of times. The J gene is TRBJ1-2, the V gene TRBV12-3 or TRBV12-4; D might be TRBD1 (5 bases). V lost 7 bases to trimming and J lost 4 bases, with 13 bases between them. This CDR3 spans 13 amino acids. DNA of the CDR3: TGTGCCAGCACTTACGGGGGTGGCTATGGCTACACCTTC. Translation gives CASTYGGGYGYTF.

The genes are TRBV6-1 and TRBJ2-5, with D perhaps matching TRBD1 (5 bases). The length of the CDR3 is 15 residues. Germline V lookup: CDR1 MNHNS, CDR2 SASEGT. V was trimmed by 2 bases and J by 3 bases, leaving 13 bases between them. For the CDR3, the DNA is TGTGCCAGCAGTGAAAGAGCGACAGTTAAAGAGACCCAGTACTTC. Translated: CASSERATVKETQYF.

This clonotype was counted between two and nine times. V usage is TRBV19 and J usage is TRBJ2-7; 7 bases line up with TRBD2. This CDR3 is built from 13 residues. With V trimmed by 5 bases and J by 4 bases, 5 bases remained unmatched. The germline V gene has CDR1 LNHDA and CDR2 SQIVND (reference sequence). The CDR3 loop reads CASSRGERYEQYF. The CDR3 coding sequence is TGTGCCAGTAGTCGGGGGGAGCGTTACGAGCAGTACTTC.

The sample holds a few counts of this clonotype. This chain joins TRBV2 and TRBJ2-3; TRBD2 aligns across 8 bases. CDR3 length: 16 residues. The junction had 4 bases not matched to a gene; V was cut back by 2 bases and J by 0 bases. The germline gives CDR1 SNHLY, CDR2 FYNNEI. The DNA for the CDR3 is TGTGCCAGCAGTGAAAATAGCGGGGTTAGCACAGATACGCAGTATTTT. It specifies CASSENSGVSTDTQYF.

This clonotype was seen at least ten times. The CDR3 DNA sequence: TGTGCCAGCAGCTTTCAGGTGGGGAACTACAATGAGCAGTTCTTC. Its protein product is CASSFQVGNYNEQFF. The gene calls are TRBV11-2 and TRBJ2-1, with D unclear. CDR1 and CDR2 from the germline V gene are SGHAT and FQNNGV. Trimming left V 3 bases short and J 3 bases short, with 12 bases between. This CDR3 region has 15 residues.

The CDR3 DNA reads as TGTGCCAGCAGTGAAGGCCCCGGGTTCACTGAAGCTTTCTTT. Translation: CASSEGPGFTEAFF. V is TRBV2 and J is TRBJ1-1; D not resolved. Germline V gives CDR1 SNHLY, CDR2 FYNNEI. CDR3 size: 14 residues. Trimming removed 1 base from V and 4 bases from J, with 10 bases in between.

This clonotype was picked up many times. The chain is built from TRBV2 and TRBJ2-1; D may be TRBD1 or TRBD2 (5 bases each). The CDR3 is made up of 15 amino acids. The ends were cut back, 3 bases at V and 9 bases at J, with 18 bases in the middle. Germline CDR1 SNHLY, CDR2 FYNNEI. The DNA of the CDR3 is TGTGCCAGCAGTGATGGGACGCCCGAGGGTTTTGAGCAGTTCTTC. Translation: CASSDGTPEGFEQFF.

This clonotype was detected ten times or more. The germline gene is not matched at one end of the junction; a read error may be the cause. The chain has TRBV10-2 and TRBJ2-1, with TRBD2 identical over 11 bases. The CDR3 consists of 15 residues. The V gene's germline CDR1 is WSHSY and CDR2 SAAADI. CDR3 protein: CASREGTSGYNEQFF. In DNA form, the CDR3 reads TGCGCCAGCCGTGAGGGGACTAGCGGATACAATGAGCAGTTCTTC.

This clonotype was seen a few times. The chain recombines TRBV5-1 with TRBJ2-7; 8 bases fit TRBD2. Germline CDR1 SGHRS, CDR2 YFSETQ. J was trimmed by 3 bases and V by 2 bases; bases with no gene match: 10. This CDR3 comprises 16 residues. CDR3 in DNA: TGCGCCAGCAGCTTAAGAGCGGGGGCAACCCTCTACGAGCAGTACTTC. Translating it yields CASSLRAGATLYEQYF.

Note on this clonotype: This clone may be a read error of a much larger clone one base away. This CDR3 is CASSPKDGGTGNTIYF. The CDR3 DNA is TGTGCCAGCAGCCCGAAGGACGGAGGCACTGGAAACACCATATATTTT. The rearrangement links TRBV7-8 to TRBJ1-3; D remains unclear. The CDR3 runs 16 residues. Germline CDR1 reads SGHVS; CDR2 reads FQNEAQ. V dropped 5 bases and J dropped 2 bases, with 16 bases sitting between them.

This clonotype turned up a few times. The chain combines TRBV20-1 with TRBJ2-1; TRBD2 matches 10 bases. In germline, CDR1 is DFQATT, CDR2 SNEGSKA (reference sequence). The V segment lost 5 bases and the J segment 0 bases; nucleotides outside the gene matches: 4. The CDR3 runs to 15 residues. The CDR3 region has the DNA TGCAGTGCTCCGACTAGCGGGTCCTCCTACAATGAGCAGTTCTTC. Translated: CSAPTSGSSYNEQFF.

This clonotype came up many times. The chain is built from TRBV6-6 and TRBJ1-1; D perhaps matches TRBD1 (6 bases). The germline CDR1 and CDR2 sequences are MNHNY and SVGAGI (reference sequence). This CDR3 is built from 16 residues. Deletions cut 7 bases from V and 1 base from J, with 19 bases between. The CDR3 sequence: CASTNLGGAKNTEAFF. DNA for the CDR3: TGTGCCAGCACCAATCTGGGGGGGGCCAAGAACACTGAAGCTTTCTTT.

For the CDR3, the DNA is TGTGCCTGGTTCAGGGGGAGGGCGTACAATGAGCAGTTCTTC. Translating gives CAWFRGRAYNEQFF. The V gene is TRBV30, the J gene TRBJ2-1; D may match TRBD1 or TRBD2 (7 bases each). The V end was cut by 5 bases, the J end by 4 bases, with 15 bases between. CDR1 and CDR2 from the germline V gene are GTSNPN and SVGIG (reference sequence). This CDR3 has 14 amino acids.

The chain employs TRBV6-2 or TRBV6-3 and TRBJ1-1; no clear D gene. The germline V gene encodes CDR1 MNHEY and CDR2 SVGEGT. The CDR3 runs to 13 residues. Deletions cut 8 bases from V and 5 bases from J, with 15 bases between. The CDR3 region is CASAKTIRTEAFF. DNA of the CDR3: TGTGCCAGCGCCAAGACAATTCGGACTGAAGCTTTCTTT.

This clonotype was counted between two and nine times. The chain carries TRBV28 and TRBJ2-7; TRBD1 agrees at 7 bases. The ends lost 10 bases at V and 4 bases at J; junction bases unmatched: 4. CDR3 length: 11 residues. Per germline, CDR1 MDHEN and CDR2 SYDVKM. The CDR3 coding sequence is TGTGCCACCCAGGGACAGTACGAGCAGTACTTC. It codes for CATQGQYEQYF. The full variable domain, in which reference TRBV28 and TRBJ2-7 provide the parts outside the CDR3, is DVKVTQSSRYLVKRTGEKVFLECVQDMDHENMFWYRQDPGLGLRLIYFSYDVKMKEKGDIPEGYSVSREKKERFSLILESASTNQTSMYLCATQGQYEQYFGPGTRLTVT.

This clonotype has ten or more counts. The genes are TRBV12-3 or TRBV12-4 and TRBJ1-1; no clear D gene. Trimming took off 3 bases at V and 0 bases at J, with 5 bases between the two ends. The CDR3 contains 13 residues. The CDR3 DNA sequence: TGTGCCAGCAGTTTTGACCTGAACACTGAAGCTTTCTTT. Translation: CASSFDLNTEAFF.

The genes are TRBV30 and TRBJ1-5; D is possibly TRBD1 (6 bases). The CDR3 spans 13 residues. V was trimmed by 4 bases and J by 0 bases, leaving 7 bases between them. The V gene's germline CDR1 is GTSNPN and CDR2 SVGIG (reference sequence). CDR3 in DNA: TGTGCCTGGACAGGGGATAGCAATCAGCCCCAGCATTTT. It is translated as CAWTGDSNQPQHF.

This CDR3 is CSVRRSAGGYTF. DNA of the CDR3: TGCAGCGTTCGACGGTCGGCGGGGGGCTACACCTTC. The V gene is TRBV29-1, the J gene TRBJ1-2, with no clear D. CDR1 is SQVTM and CDR2 is ANQGSEA in the germline V gene. The V gene lost 5 bases and the J gene lost 8 bases, with 15 bases spanning the gap. The CDR3 extends over 12 amino acids.

The J gene is TRBJ2-7, the V gene TRBV6-6, with D perhaps matching TRBD1 (6 bases). The germline V gene encodes CDR1 MNHNY and CDR2 SVGAGI (reference sequence). The V end was cut by 2 bases, the J end by 7 bases, with 18 bases between. There are 15 residues in the CDR3. The CDR3 DNA follows: TGTGCCAGCAGTTACAGTGGGGGCCTCGTCGGGGAGCAGTACTTC. This translates into CASSYSGGLVGEQYF.

The table lists this clonotype with a few counts. The V and J genes are TRBV20-1 and TRBJ1-5, with D possibly being TRBD1 (5 bases). Germline CDR1 DFQATT, CDR2 SNEGSKA (reference sequence). The CDR3 is 13 residues long. The V and J ends lost 4 bases and 3 bases respectively, with 10 bases between them. The CDR3 here is CSATTGPNQPQHF. CDR3 nucleotides: TGCAGTGCTACCACAGGTCCCAATCAGCCCCAGCATTTT.

The chain links TRBV5-6 to TRBJ2-1; 12 bases are shared with TRBD1. The CDR3 extends over 15 amino acids. The trim removed 4 bases at V and 9 bases at J, leaving 8 bases unmatched. CDR1 and CDR2 (germline): SGHDT, YYEEEE. The CDR3 DNA reads as TGTGCCAGCAGCAGGGGACAGGGGGCTATAGGTGAGCAGTTCTTC. This sequence encodes CASSRGQGAIGEQFF.

This clonotype appeared a few times. The chain joins TRBV2 to TRBJ2-1; the match to TRBD2 covers 10 bases. CDR1 and CDR2 (germline): SNHLY, FYNNEI. This CDR3 spans 14 amino acids. Trimming at V came to 7 bases and at J to 7 bases, leaving 7 bases not matched to a gene. CDR3 bases: TGTGCCAGCAAGTCGGGACTAGCGATTAATGAGCAGTTCTTC. Encoded protein: CASKSGLAINEQFF.